These 4 T cell receptor beta chains originate from one sample sequenced in a study of blood T cell dynamics during melanoma immunotherapy. Time point reported: week 3, after first cycle of checkpoint inhibitor. The method was immunoSEQ multiplex PCR; TCRdb's version includes in-frame clones alone and lacks a portion of them. The profile covers roughly 20,000 clones, with roughly 87% appearing a single time and approximately 8% taken by the ten largest. The source was blood, collected from a patient treated with checkpoint blockade. These TCRs come from a human donor with melanoma.

The V call is TRBV11-2, the J call TRBJ2-3; D unclear. The V and J ends lost 1 base and 4 bases respectively, with 12 bases between them. Germline V CDR1 and CDR2: SGHAT, FQNNGV. The CDR3 consists of 15 residues. CDR3 region: CASSLGRNPADTQYF. The CDR3 DNA is TGTGCCAGCAGCTTAGGTAGGAACCCCGCAGATACGCAGTATTTT. Combining the CDR3 with reference TRBV11-2 and TRBJ2-3 gives the whole variable domain EAGVAQSPRYKIIEKRQSVAFWCNPISGHATLYWYQQILGQGPKLLIQFQNNGVVDDSQLPKDRFSAERLKGVDSTLKIQPAKLEDSAVYLCASSLGRNPADTQYFGPGTRLTVL.

V is TRBV11-2 and J is TRBJ1-1; D is ambiguous. The CDR3 extends over 13 amino acids. Germline V gene lookup returns CDR1 SGHAT and CDR2 FQNNGV. V was pared by 2 bases and J by 1 base, with 5 bases between. CDR3 loop: CASSLKRNTEAFF. The CDR3 DNA is TGTGCCAGCAGCTTAAAGAGGAACACTGAAGCTTTCTTT.

V gene TRBV10-1 combines with J gene TRBJ2-7; TRBD1 matches at 9 bases. With V trimmed by 4 bases and J by 5 bases, 3 bases remained unmatched. Germline loops: CDR1 WNHNN, CDR2 SYGVQD (reference sequence). This CDR3 contains 13 residues. CDR3 residues: CASSAGTGNEQYF. For the CDR3, the DNA is TGCGCCAGCAGTGCCGGGACAGGGAACGAGCAGTACTTC.

The genes are TRBV29-1 and TRBJ1-4, with a possible D match to TRBD1 (6 bases). This CDR3 region has 13 residues. Germline V gene sequence: CDR1 SQVTM, CDR2 ANQGSEA. Trimming took off 7 bases at V and 3 bases at J, with 12 bases between the two ends. The CDR3 region is CSASGAPNEKLFF. The CDR3 bases are TGCAGCGCGTCAGGGGCCCCTAATGAAAAACTGTTTTTT.